Presented here are 5 T cell receptor beta chains from one specimen sequenced in a study of CD8+ T cells in alopecia areata (dated by TCRdb to the late 2010s). Sample time point, as interpreted from the label and publication: around 24 weeks on oral tofacitinib. In light of the paper, this sample's treatment or condition label describes: oral pan-JAK inhibitor, 5-10 mg twice daily. The library was produced with the immunoSEQ multiplex PCR assay. RNA was extracted from all samples and reverse transcribed into cDNA, which served as template for TCR sequencing. TCRdb provides this immuneACCESS table in a form limited to in-frame rearrangements. Some clones are lacking; in checked studies, under half of them reflect an unresolved V gene, and why the rest are absent is not known. In all, the sample holds about 200,000 clones, and over 45% of those were seen once. The ten biggest clones cover roughly 5% of the sample.

The sample was CD4+ T cells sorted from blood, taken at week 24, from a patient treated with tofacitinib. The origin of the receptors is a human donor with alopecia areata.

This clone was counted between two and nine times. This chain connects TRBV27 to TRBJ1-1; TRBD1 is a possible D gene (6 bases). Germline-derived CDR1 and CDR2 are MNHEY and SMNVEV (reference sequence). The CDR3 loop spans 14 amino acids. V dropped 0 bases and J dropped 5 bases, with 10 bases sitting between them. The chain's CDR3 is CASSLSQGYTEAFF. CDR3 DNA: TGTGCCAGCAGTTTATCCCAGGGGTATACTGAAGCTTTCTTT.

The sample holds one count of this clone. This chain joins TRBV15 and TRBJ1-1; maybe TRBD1 (5 bases). Trimming shortened V by 1 base and J by 6 bases, and 12 bases separated the two germline ends. The CDR3 is 14 amino acids. CDR1 is LNHNV and CDR2 is YYDKDF in the germline V gene (reference sequence). The CDR3 coding sequence is TGTGCCACCAGCAGAGGGGGCGGGACCCCTGAAGCTTTCTTT. Its protein is CATSRGGGTPEAFF.

The chain combines TRBV30 with TRBJ1-4; no clear D gene. Trimming pared 1 base from V and 8 bases from J, leaving 11 bases between. Germline CDR1 GTSNPN, CDR2 SVGIG (reference sequence). The CDR3 extends over 13 amino acids. The CDR3 sequence: CAWSAELGEKLFF. The CDR3 DNA reads as TGTGCCTGGAGTGCTGAGCTAGGCGAAAAACTGTTTTTT.

This clone was detected only a few times. The chain carries TRBV9 and TRBJ1-1, with a possible D match to TRBD1 (5 bases). CDR1 SGDLS and CDR2 YYNGEE come from the germline V gene. The CDR3 runs 16 residues. Trimming shortened V by 0 bases and J by 0 bases, and 12 bases separated the two germline ends. The CDR3 DNA sequence: TGTGCCAGCAGCGTAGGGCAGGGCCTCATGAACACTGAAGCTTTCTTT. It translates to CASSVGQGLMNTEAFF.

As concerns this clone: Germline is not matched at one junction end, which may reflect a read error. The J gene is TRBJ2-7, the V gene TRBV29-1; no clear D. The CDR3 extends over 12 amino acids. CDR1 and CDR2 from the germline V gene are SQVTM and ANQGSEA. The CDR3: CSFEVRRNEQYF. In DNA form, the CDR3 reads TGCAGCTTTGAGGTACGACGGAACGAGCAGTACTTC.